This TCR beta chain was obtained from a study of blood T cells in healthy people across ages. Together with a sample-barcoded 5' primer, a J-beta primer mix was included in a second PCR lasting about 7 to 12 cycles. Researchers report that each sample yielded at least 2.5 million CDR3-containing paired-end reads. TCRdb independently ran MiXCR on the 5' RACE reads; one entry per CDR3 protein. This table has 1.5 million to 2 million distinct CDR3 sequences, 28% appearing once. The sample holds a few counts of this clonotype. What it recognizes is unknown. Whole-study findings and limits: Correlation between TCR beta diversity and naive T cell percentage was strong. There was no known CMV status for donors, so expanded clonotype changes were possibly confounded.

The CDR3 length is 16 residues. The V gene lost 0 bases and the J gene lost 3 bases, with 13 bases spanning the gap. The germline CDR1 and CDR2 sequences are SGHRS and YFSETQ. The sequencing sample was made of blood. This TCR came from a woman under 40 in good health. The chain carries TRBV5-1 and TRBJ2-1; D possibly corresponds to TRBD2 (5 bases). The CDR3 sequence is CASSLVVGLVYNEQFF. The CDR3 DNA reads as TGCGCCAGCAGCTTGGTAGTCGGACTGGTCTACAATGAGCAGTTCTTC. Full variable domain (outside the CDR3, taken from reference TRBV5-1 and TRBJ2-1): KAGVTQTPRYLIKTRGQQVTLSCSPISGHRSVSWYQQTPGQGLQFLFEYFSETQRNKGNFPGRFSGRQFSNSRSEMNVSTLELGDSALYLCASSLVVGLVYNEQFFGPGTRLTVL.